The T cell receptor beta chain under discussion was sequenced for a study of shared clonotypes between healthy human individuals (dated by TCRdb to between 2020 and 2021). Notes on the research overall: Three men and a couple of women, aged 18 to 49 years, made up the cohort. For each donor, CD4 naive and CD4 memory were each run on three plates, CD8 naive on two plates, and CD8 memory on one plate. Leukapheresis yielded between about 0.8 and 9.5 billion PBMCs per donor. Libraries were prepared and TCR repertoires were sequenced by different laboratories using diverse techniques, in order to increase sequencing depth and limit assay-specific biases. To estimate repertoire size and how much clonotype sharing occurs between individuals, the study deeply sequenced the blood TCR repertoires of about five healthy adults.

Paper-wide results and their limitations: Based on pairwise subsampling, the degree of clonotype sharing among donors was expected to be affected by sequencing depth. When several donors were compared, the shared fraction of clonotypes was around 5.1% for naive CD4, around 4% for naive CD8, 2% to 2.5% for memory CD4, and 0.35% to 0.5% for memory CD8. Sampling was restricted to blood, and TCR repertoires in tissue are likely to differ from TCR repertoires in blood. Rarefaction of sorted-subset datasets indicated incomplete sequencing despite the large sequencing depth. Because the study included a small number of donors, the genetic and exposure-history diversity represented was limited. Compared with non-shared clonotypes, the clonotypes found in all four sorted-subset donors had higher generation probabilities. Naive subsets generally had larger estimated clonotype richness than memory subsets.

Using the deep immunoSEQ assay, multiplex PCR amplified TCR CDR3 regions from genomic DNA. Genomic DNA extracted from each cell subset was distributed evenly over all wells of several immunoSEQ 96-well plates, and each plate served as one replicate. For sorted subsets, each replicate PCR was loaded with about 0.2 ug genomic DNA, equivalent to 30,000 or so T cell genomes. Purified libraries were measured with a Qubit 3.0 fluorometer, size-checked on a Bioanalyzer 2100, and measured again with the KAPA Library Quantification kit. Every immunoSEQ 96-well plate was sequenced on a separate single-read 150-cycle Illumina NextSeq 550 flow cell. Concerning the study's data processing: Because the immunoSEQ output held only junctional sequences and lacked quality scores, the filtering could not match the filtering applied to full-length reads. Sequences were annotated with PyIR, a Python wrapper for IgBLAST v1.9, and V/J genes and CDR3 were assigned using IMGT germline references. Any read was removed if the V/J assignment was weak (E-value above 1e-6), the CDR3 was missing, or the read contained stop codons, out-of-frame junctions, or ambiguous translated residues. V3J clonotypes were defined as sequences sharing an identical inferred V gene, J gene, and CDR3 amino acid sequence. Percentage overlap between repertoires was computed as shared unique clonotypes divided by the size of the smaller repertoire. Richness of each repertoire was evaluated using RTK rarefaction, the Chao1 estimator, and Recon v2.1 estimates of unobserved clonotypes. OLGA was used to compute generation probabilities for all TCRbeta clonotypes that the gDNA method yielded from a handful of donors. The table was pulled from immuneACCESS by TCRdb, which kept in-frame rearrangements only. Such tables lose some clones; where checked, under half of the loss comes from unresolved V genes, and the rest has no known cause. V, J and clone size derive from that table, while D and trimming were established from the DNA sequence. Here the sample has around 940,000 clones; around three quarters occur a single time. The ten largest clones capture around 1.4% of the sample.

The donors were healthy, HIV-negative adults who had no recently reported acute infections or vaccinations. Every donor was a Caucasian adult residing in Nashville, Tennessee, USA. CD4+ T cells were enriched by magnetic negative selection, after which naive cells were positively selected on CD45RA and the negative fraction was taken as the memory subset. After blood collection by leukapheresis, PBMCs were isolated using Ficoll-Histopaque density gradient centrifugation and then cryopreserved in the vapor phase of liquid nitrogen. Analytical flow cytometry was used to check the purity and quantity of each magnetically sorted T cell population. From each sorted fraction, genomic DNA was isolated and quantified by UV absorbance on a Nanodrop 2000c. CDR1 and CDR2 are drawn from the germline V gene: SGHRS, YFSETQ. At the junction V is shortened by 3 bases and J by 1 base, with 11 bases in between. Counted from cysteine to phenylalanine, this CDR3 has 14 amino acids. The DNA shown is the 42-base CDR3, in frame from base 1.

For this clone: This clone's antigen is unknown. No clone much larger than this one lies a single base away; base qualities are absent.

The chain couples TRBV5-1 to TRBJ2-7; TRBD1 is perhaps the D gene, given 6 matching bases. Sequenced input: memory CD4+ T cells sorted from blood. The meaning of the sample's cell subset or site label: CD45RA-negative fraction. The sequence derives from a man aged 18 to 29 in good health. Here is the DNA: TGCGCCAGCAGCTCCGGACAGACTTCCTACGAGCAGTACTTC. This sequence encodes CASSSGQTSYEQYF.